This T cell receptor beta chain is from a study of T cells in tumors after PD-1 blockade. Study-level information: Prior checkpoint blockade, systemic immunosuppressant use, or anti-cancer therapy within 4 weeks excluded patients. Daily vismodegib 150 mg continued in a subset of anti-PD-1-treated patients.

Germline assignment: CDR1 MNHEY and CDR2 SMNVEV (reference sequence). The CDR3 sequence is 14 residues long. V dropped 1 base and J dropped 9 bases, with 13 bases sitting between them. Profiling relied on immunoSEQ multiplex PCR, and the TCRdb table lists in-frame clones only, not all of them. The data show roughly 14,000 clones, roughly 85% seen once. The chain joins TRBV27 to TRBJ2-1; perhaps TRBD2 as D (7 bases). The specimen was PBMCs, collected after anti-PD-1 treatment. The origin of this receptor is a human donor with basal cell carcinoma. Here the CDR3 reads CASSLFGGGSEQFF. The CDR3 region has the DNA TGTGCCAGCAGTTTATTTGGGGGCGGGAGTGAGCAGTTCTTC.